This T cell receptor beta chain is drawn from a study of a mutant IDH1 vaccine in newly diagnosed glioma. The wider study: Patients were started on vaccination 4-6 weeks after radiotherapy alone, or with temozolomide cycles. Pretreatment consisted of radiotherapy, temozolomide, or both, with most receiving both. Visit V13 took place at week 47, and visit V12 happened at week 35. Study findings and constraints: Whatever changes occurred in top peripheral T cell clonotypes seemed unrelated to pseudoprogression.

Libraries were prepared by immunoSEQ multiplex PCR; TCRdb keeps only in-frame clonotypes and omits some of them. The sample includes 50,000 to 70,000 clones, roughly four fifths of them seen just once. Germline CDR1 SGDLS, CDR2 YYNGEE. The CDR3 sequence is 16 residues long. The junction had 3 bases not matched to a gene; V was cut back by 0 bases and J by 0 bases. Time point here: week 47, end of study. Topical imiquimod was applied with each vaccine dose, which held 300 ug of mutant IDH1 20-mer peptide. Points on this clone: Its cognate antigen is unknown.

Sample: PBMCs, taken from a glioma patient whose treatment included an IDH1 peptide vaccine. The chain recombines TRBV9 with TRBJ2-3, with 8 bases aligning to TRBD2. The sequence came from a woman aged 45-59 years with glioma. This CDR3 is CASSVGPSGSTDTQYF. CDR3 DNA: TGTGCCAGCAGCGTAGGCCCTAGCGGGAGCACAGATACGCAGTATTTT. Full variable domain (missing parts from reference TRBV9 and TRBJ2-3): DSGVTQTPKHLITATGQRVTLRCSPRSGDLSVYWYQQSLDQGLQFLIQYYNGEERAKGNILERFSAQQFPDLHSELNLSSLELGDSALYFCASSVGPSGSTDTQYFGPGTRLTVL.